A selection of T cell receptor beta chains follows, all from one sample in a study of cytomegalovirus exposure and HLA in healthy donors. This table comes from immunoSEQ multiplex PCR, and its TCRdb copy is limited to in-frame clones, with some not included. This table holds 150,000 to 200,000 clones, about four fifths found once. Sequencing input: PBMCs. The receptors originated from a girl aged 10-17 years in good health and CMV-seropositive. Each CDR3 is given with its conserved first and last residue. D genes are given only for firm matches. Clone size is given for some rows only: seen once, a few or many times, or a class if the clone is expanded.

CDR3	DNA	V	J	size	D
CASTGGGGGETQYF	TGTGCCAGCACCGGAGGGGGCGGCGGGGAGACCCAGTACTTC	TRBV9	TRBJ2-5	NA	NA
CASSLGQIDQETQYF	TGTGCCAGCAGCTTAGGACAGATCGACCAAGAGACCCAGTACTTC	TRBV7-2	TRBJ2-5	NA	NA
CASSEFRDYRGELFF	TGTGCCAGCAGTGAATTCCGGGACTACCGCGGGGAGCTGTTTTTT	TRBV2	TRBJ2-2	NA	TRBD2
CASSLNPTGAYGYTF	TGTGCCAGCAGCTTAAACCCCACAGGGGCCTATGGCTACACCTTC	TRBV7-2	TRBJ1-2	NA	TRBD1
CAWGHYILAGNTIYF	TGTGCCTGGGGCCACTACATACTTGCTGGAAACACCATATATTTT	TRBV30	TRBJ1-3	NA	NA
CASSPRQGTDTQYF	TGTGCCAGCTCACCCCGACAGGGCACAGATACGCAGTATTTT	TRBV18	TRBJ2-3	NA	NA
CASSRTGGLGEKLFF	TGTGCCAGCAGCCGGACAGGGGGCCTGGGTGAAAAACTGTTTTTT	TRBV11-2	TRBJ1-4	NA	TRBD1
CASSRLTGGGYSSTDTQYF	TGTGCCAGCAGTCGGCTGACAGGGGGTGGCTACTCTAGCACAGATACGCAGTATTTT	TRBV27	TRBJ2-3	NA	TRBD1
CASSEATFGGYGYTF	TGTGCCAGCAGTGAAGCTACCTTCGGGGGCTATGGCTACACCTTC	TRBV2	TRBJ1-2	few	NA
CASSWETGKRFAGELFF	TGTGCCAGCAGCTGGGAAACAGGGAAGAGGTTCGCCGGGGAGCTGTTTTTT	TRBV5-5	TRBJ2-2	NA	NA
CASSQQTGATGELFF	TGCGCCAGCAGCCAACAGACAGGGGCCACCGGGGAGCTGTTTTTT	TRBV4-3	TRBJ2-2	NA	TRBD1